A single sample gave rise to the 13 T cell receptor beta chains below, sequenced in a study of regulatory T cells in long-lasting Graves disease (dated by TCRdb to about 2021). The library relied on multiplex PCR. Sequencing used an Illumina HiSeq 4000. TCR beta libraries were built with iRepertoire HTBI primers and Arm-PCR amplification of CDR3 regions. TCRdb ran its own pipeline on the public reads, namely fastp trimming at Q25 and MiXCR clone calling, and kept in-frame beta chains. Each entry is one CDR3 protein sequence, shown with its most common DNA and genes. The sample contains 680,000 or so distinct CDR3 sequences, 16% of them found a single time. The top ten clonotypes cover 18% of the sample. This specimen's time point label, interpreted: newly diagnosed GD, antithyroid drugs for less than 3 months. RNA was extracted from PBMCs in TRIzol for both TCR sequencing and RNA sequencing. The same data also contributed to another study, on T cells in Graves' hyperthyroidism and ophthalmopathy.

The starting material was peripheral blood mononuclear cells (PBMCs), obtained at new diagnosis, from a patient treated with antithyroid drugs. These TCRs come from a woman between 25 and 40 years old with Graves disease. Donor details come from another sample of the same person, matched by shared clones.

This chain connects TRBV20-1 to TRBJ1-4; D is undetermined. Trimming removed 0 bases from V and 5 bases from J, with 10 bases in between. CDR3 size: 14 residues. The germline gives CDR1 DFQATT, CDR2 SNEGSKA (reference sequence). The CDR3 region has the DNA TGCAGTGCTAGAGAGGGCCCGGTAAATGAAAAACTGTTTTTT. It translates to CSAREGPVNEKLFF.

This clonotype was seen many times. The chain employs TRBV3-1 and TRBJ1-1, with D possibly matching TRBD1 (6 bases). CDR1 and CDR2 from the germline V gene are LGHDT and YNNKEL (reference sequence). The CDR3 contains 14 residues. Trimming took off 3 bases at V and 1 base at J, with 9 bases between the two ends. The DNA of the CDR3 is TGTGCCAGCAGCCATGAGGGGGAGAACACTGAAGCTTTCTTT. This codes for CASSHEGENTEAFF.

This clonotype was recorded many times. This chain uses TRBV7-2 with TRBJ2-5, with D possibly TRBD2 on 6 matching bases. V lost 5 bases and J lost 5, with 15 bases in between. Germline CDR1 reads SGHTA; CDR2 reads FQGNSA. The CDR3 has 14 amino acids. CDR3 protein: CASSRMGGLETQYF. CDR3 nucleotides: TGTGCCAGCAGCCGCATGGGGGGTTTGGAGACCCAGTACTTC.

This clonotype appeared a few times. The rearrangement uses TRBV5-1 and TRBJ1-2; TRBD1 is a possible D gene (5 bases). Trimming stripped 0 bases from V and 0 bases from J, with 15 bases between. The CDR3 is 17 amino acids. The germline gives CDR1 SGHRS, CDR2 YFSETQ. In DNA form, the CDR3 reads TGCGCCAGCAGCTTGGCCGTTTCCGGGGCCCCTAACTATGGCTACACCTTC. It codes for CASSLAVSGAPNYGYTF.

The chain couples TRBV18 to TRBJ1-2; D gene ambiguous. Germline values: CDR1 KGHSH, CDR2 LQKENI. This CDR3 is built from 16 residues. Trimming took off 3 bases at V and 4 bases at J, with 18 bases between the two ends. The CDR3, as DNA: TGTGCCAGCTCACCCTACGTCCTAAACACGATCTATGGCTACACCTTC. It is translated as CASSPYVLNTIYGYTF. The variable domain in full, with the rest retrieved from reference TRBV18 and TRBJ1-2, is NAGVMQNPRHLVRRRGQEARLRCSPMKGHSHVYWYRQLPEEGLKFMVYLQKENIIDESGMPKERFSAEFPKEGPSILRIQQVVRGDSAAYFCASSPYVLNTIYGYTFGSGTRLTVV.

In this sample, this clonotype turned up a few times. The CDR3 DNA follows: TGTGCCAGTAGGAGTTTGGGGACGGGTGAGACCCAGTACTTC. It codes for CASRSLGTGETQYF. This rearrangement joins TRBV19 to TRBJ2-5; the D gene could be TRBD1 or TRBD2 (5 bases each). The CDR3 is 14 residues long. Germline loops: CDR1 LNHDA, CDR2 SQIVND (reference sequence). V lost 6 bases and J lost 5, with 16 bases in between. Based on the CDR3 plus reference TRBV19 and TRBJ2-5, the full variable domain is DGGITQSPKYLFRKEGQNVTLSCEQNLNHDAMYWYRQDPGQGLRLIYYSQIVNDFQKGDIAEGYSVSREKKESFPLTVTSAQKNPTAFYLCASRSLGTGETQYFGPGTRLLVL.

This clonotype was seen ten or more times. The CDR3 DNA is TGCGCCAGCAGCTTGCAGGGTAACAATGAGCAGTTCTTC. Amino acids: CASSLQGNNEQFF. The chain is built from TRBV5-1 and TRBJ2-1; D perhaps matches TRBD1 (5 bases). The length of the CDR3 is 13 residues. The germline V gene has CDR1 SGHRS and CDR2 YFSETQ. The V gene lost 1 base and the J gene lost 5 bases, with 7 bases spanning the gap.

This clonotype was found many times. The chain has TRBV28 and TRBJ1-2; weak D call: TRBD1 (6 bases). Germline V gives CDR1 MDHEN, CDR2 SYDVKM. The CDR3 has 13 amino acids. Trimming took 5 bases from V and 8 from J, leaving 15 bases between them. The CDR3 protein is CASSQRGGRGYTF. The CDR3 coding sequence is TGTGCCAGCAGTCAGAGGGGGGGACGAGGCTACACCTTC.

The table lists this clonotype with a few counts. The germline gene is not matched at one end of the junction; a read error may be the cause. This chain links TRBV15 with TRBJ2-3, with 9 bases matching TRBD2. The CDR3 sequence is 12 residues long. The germline gives CDR1 LNHNV, CDR2 YYDKDF (reference sequence). DNA of the CDR3: TGTGCCACTAGCGGGAGCATAGATACGCAGTATTTT. Protein product: CATSGSIDTQYF.

The V gene is TRBV5-1, the J gene TRBJ2-7; 7 nucleotides line up with TRBD2. Germline V gene lookup returns CDR1 SGHRS and CDR2 YFSETQ. With V trimmed by 0 bases and J by 3 bases, 6 bases remained unmatched. The CDR3 has 15 residues. Here the CDR3 reads CASSLGGTNNYEQYF. CDR3 DNA: TGCGCCAGCAGCTTGGGCGGGACTAATAACTACGAGCAGTACTTC.

This clonotype appeared many times. The CDR3 DNA follows: TGTGCCAGCAGCTTAGTGCTGGAGACCCAGTACTTC. Translating gives CASSLVLETQYF. This sequence joins TRBV7-2 and TRBJ2-5; D is uncertain. The V end was cut by 1 base, the J end by 5 bases, with 5 bases between. CDR3 size: 12 residues. The germline V gene has CDR1 SGHTA and CDR2 FQGNSA.

The rearrangement links TRBV24-1 to TRBJ2-7, with 12 positions matching TRBD2. In germline, CDR1 is KGHDR, CDR2 SFDVKD. J gave up 6 bases and V 2 bases, and 4 bases lay outside the gene matches. This CDR3 contains 15 residues. This CDR3 reads CATSDSTSGSLEQYF. CDR3 DNA: TGTGCCACCAGTGATTCGACTAGCGGGAGCCTCGAGCAGTACTTC.

This clonotype was detected only a few times. The chain couples TRBV20-1 to TRBJ1-4; a weak D match, TRBD1 (6 bases). CDR1 and CDR2 from the germline V gene are DFQATT and SNEGSKA (reference sequence). With 3 bases removed from V and 7 bases from J, the gap between germline ends came to 21 bases. This CDR3 spans 16 amino acids. In nucleotides, the CDR3 is TGCAGTGCTAGGGAAGACAGGAGATTGTTGAGTGAAAAACTGTTTTTT. Amino acid sequence: CSAREDRRLLSEKLFF.